This is a list of T cell receptor beta chains from one sample in a study of shared clonotypes between healthy human individuals. Produced via immunoSEQ multiplex PCR; TCRdb's table is partial and in-frame only. Counted here are roughly 640,000 clones, approximately 97% occurring once; the ten biggest clones make up around 0.058%. The sequenced sample consisted of naive CD4+ T cells sorted from blood. These receptors were obtained from a woman younger than 45 in good health. Each CDR3 is given with its conserved first and last residue. The order of the fields is CDR3 protein, CDR3 DNA, clone size, D gene, V gene, J gene. The D gene is left open where the match is weak. Part of the rows lack a size; the others show once, few, many or a class for expanded clones.

CASSLGQAVYEQYF,TGTGCCAGCAGCTTGGGACAGGCCGTCTACGAGCAGTACTTC,.,TRBD1,TRBV7-2,TRBJ2-7
CASSLDRGQVGNEQFF,TGTGCCAGCAGCCTAGACAGGGGGCAGGTTGGAAATGAGCAGTTCTTC,once,TRBD1,TRBV7-2,TRBJ2-1
CASSLDLTGVSEAFF,TGTGCCAGCAGCTTGGACTTAACAGGGGTATCTGAAGCTTTCTTT,.,TRBD1,TRBV5-4,TRBJ1-1
CASSPRPGVEGETQYF,TGTGCCAGCTCACCCCGGCCGGGGGTGGAGGGAGAGACCCAGTACTTC,.,.,TRBV18,TRBJ2-5
CAWSVELGMGETQYF,TGTGCCTGGAGTGTCGAACTAGGTATGGGAGAGACCCAGTACTTC,.,.,TRBV30,TRBJ2-5
CASSYSITSGAVFF,TGTGCCAGCAGTTACTCGATTACTAGCGGGGCGGTGTTCTTC,.,TRBD2,TRBV6-5,TRBJ2-1
CASSLRADISNQPQHF,TGTGCCAGCAGTTTAAGGGCAGACATTAGCAATCAGCCCCAGCATTTT,.,.,TRBV27,TRBJ1-5
CASSLFSGPSSYNEQFF,TGTGCCAGCAGTTTATTCTCAGGCCCGAGCTCCTACAATGAGCAGTTCTTC,.,.,TRBV28,TRBJ2-1
CASRLPNTGELFF,TGTGCCAGCAGACTGCCAAACACCGGGGAGCTGTTTTTT,once,.,TRBV28,TRBJ2-2
CASSYSASGKYEQYF,TGTGCCAGCAGTTATTCGGCTAGCGGGAAGTACGAGCAGTACTTC,.,TRBD2,TRBV6-5,TRBJ2-7
CASSPSYNYGYTF,TGTGCCAGCAGTCCTTCATATAACTATGGCTACACCTTC,.,.,TRBV13,TRBJ1-2
CSVPTTSGDYEQYF,TGCAGCGTACCGACGACTAGCGGAGACTACGAGCAGTACTTC,.,TRBD2,TRBV29-1,TRBJ2-7
CASSSRQTTNYGYTF,TGTGCCAGCAGCTCAAGACAGACAACTAACTATGGCTACACCTTC,.,.,TRBV5-4,TRBJ1-2
CASSLAGARGYTF,TGTGCCAGCAGTTTAGCAGGGGCGCGTGGCTACACCTTC,.,.,TRBV28,TRBJ1-2
CASSEVGGYGYTF,TGTGCCAGCAGTGAAGTAGGTGGCTATGGCTACACCTTC,once,.,TRBV6-1,TRBJ1-2
CASSLGTGYNTGELFF,TGCGCCAGCAGCCTAGGGACAGGCTATAACACCGGGGAGCTGTTTTTT,.,TRBD1,TRBV5-1,TRBJ2-2